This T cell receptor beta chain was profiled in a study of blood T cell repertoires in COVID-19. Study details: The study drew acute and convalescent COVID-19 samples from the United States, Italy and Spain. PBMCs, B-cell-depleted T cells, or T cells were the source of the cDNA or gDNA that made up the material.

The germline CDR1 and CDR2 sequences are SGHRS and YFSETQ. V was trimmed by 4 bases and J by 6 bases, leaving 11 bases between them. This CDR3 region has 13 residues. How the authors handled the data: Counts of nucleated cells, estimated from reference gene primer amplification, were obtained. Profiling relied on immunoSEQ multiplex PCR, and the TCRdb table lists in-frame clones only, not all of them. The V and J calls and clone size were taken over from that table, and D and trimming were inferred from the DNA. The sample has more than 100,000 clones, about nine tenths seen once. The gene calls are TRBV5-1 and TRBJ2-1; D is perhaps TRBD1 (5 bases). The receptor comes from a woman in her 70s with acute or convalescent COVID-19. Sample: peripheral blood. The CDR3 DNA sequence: TGCGCCAGCAGCCCGGCCAGGGTCAATGAGCAGTTCTTC. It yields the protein CASSPARVNEQFF.